Presented here are 8 T cell receptor beta chains from one specimen sequenced in a study of human T cells and chemical hapten exposure. As for time point: patch test 1, 2 weeks after DPC sensitization. This sample's treatment: therapeutic diphenylcyclopropenone sensitization with weekly scalp DPC. TCRdb re-derived calls from the RACE reads in MiXCR, one entry per CDR3 protein. This table holds 120,000 or so distinct CDR3 sequences, roughly an eighth found once. The sample consisted of whole blood, taken in connection with sensitization to the hapten diphenylcyclopropenone (DPC). These receptor sequences come from a young man with alopecia areata. Some clones in this sample may be carry-over from other donors' samples.

This clonotype has just a few counts. V and J are TRBV7-9 and TRBJ2-7; 9 nucleotides agree with TRBD2. There are 14 residues in the CDR3. The V and J ends lost 7 bases and 3 bases, in that order; junction bases with no gene match: 7. Per the germline V gene, CDR1 is SEHNR and CDR2 is FQNEAQ (reference sequence). The CDR3 bases are TGTGCCAGCACCTCCGGGACTAGCTTCTACGAGCAGTACTTC. It encodes CASTSGTSFYEQYF.

In this sample, this clonotype turned up a few times. The genes are TRBV11-2 and TRBJ1-5, with D possibly being TRBD1 (6 bases). Germline CDR1 reads SGHAT; CDR2 reads FQNNGV. V lost 5 bases, J lost 6 bases, and 17 bases lay in between. This CDR3 has 15 amino acids. The CDR3 bases are TGTGCCAGCAGCCCTTCCTCGGGGGCGGCTCAGCCCCAGCATTTT. This codes for CASSPSSGAAQPQHF.

The J gene is TRBJ1-2, the V gene TRBV29-1; 7 nucleotides align to TRBD1. This CDR3 has 12 residues. Per the germline V gene, CDR1 is SQVTM and CDR2 is ANQGSEA. The V and J ends lost 2 bases and 8 bases, in that order; junction bases with no gene match: 5. CDR3 in amino acids: CSVEKMTGGYTF. CDR3 DNA sequence: TGCAGCGTTGAAAAAATGACAGGGGGCTACACCTTC.

The V gene is TRBV15, the J gene TRBJ1-5, with D possibly TRBD1 on 6 matching bases. Trimming took off 3 bases at V and 6 bases at J, with 12 bases between the two ends. The CDR3 consists of 14 residues. Germline V gene data show CDR1 as LNHNV and CDR2 as YYDKDF (reference sequence). The CDR3 loop is CATSRTGDAQPQHF. CDR3 nucleotide sequence: TGTGCCACCAGCAGGACAGGAGACGCTCAGCCCCAGCATTTT.

This chain uses TRBV4-3 with TRBJ2-1, with 8 bases aligning to TRBD2. V shed 1 base and J 9 bases; nucleotides not matched to a gene: 14. The CDR3 loop spans 17 amino acids. Per the germline V gene, CDR1 is LGHNA and CDR2 is YSLEER. The CDR3 DNA reads TGCGCCAGCAGCCAAGTTGGTGGTGGGACTAGGGAAAGTGAGCAGTTCTTC. This codes for CASSQVGGGTRESEQFF.

This clonotype was counted between two and nine times. J is TRBJ1-2 and V is TRBV20-1; D remains ambiguous. Germline CDR1 and CDR2: DFQATT and SNEGSKA (reference sequence). V was cut by 6 bases and J by 0 bases, with 11 bases left in between. The CDR3 length is 13 residues. CDR3 sequence: CSAQDGTNYGYTF. The CDR3 nucleotides read TGCAGTGCCCAGGACGGGACTAACTATGGCTACACCTTC.

This clonotype was seen more than once but under ten times. This sequence joins TRBV19 and TRBJ2-1; 9 bases map to TRBD2. V trimming: 4 bases; J trimming: 1 base; junction bases outside the gene matches: 20. Germline assignment: CDR1 LNHDA and CDR2 SQIVND (reference sequence). The CDR3 has 21 residues. Written as DNA, the CDR3 is TGTGCCAGTAGTACCCCGTTCCCCAGCGGGGGGTTGATGTCGTCCTACAATGAGCAGTTCTTC. Translating it yields CASSTPFPSGGLMSSYNEQFF.

This clonotype was recorded at least ten times. The rearrangement joins TRBV7-6 to TRBJ2-1; the D is unclear. The CDR3 loop spans 15 amino acids. Germline CDR1 is SGHVS and CDR2 is FNYEAQ. Between the trimmed V and J ends, which lost 1 base and 5 bases, there was a span of 12 bases. The chain's CDR3 is CASSLGSHLDNEQFF. Written as DNA, the CDR3 is TGTGCCAGCAGCTTAGGTTCTCACTTAGACAATGAGCAGTTCTTC.